The sequence of this T cell receptor beta chain was determined in a study of T cells after yellow fever vaccination (dated by TCRdb to the late 2010s). With respect to the entire study: The SMART-Seq v4 Ultra Low Input RNA kit was used to prepare libraries from fractions with low cell numbers. To track T-cell clones before and after primary and booster YFV17D yellow fever vaccination, bulk TCR alpha and beta repertoires were sequenced longitudinally. Blood was drawn at multiple timepoints before and after primary and secondary immunization, with bulk PBMC replicates and cell subsets isolated. Two healthy male donors made up the cohort, one aged 18 to 30 years and the other aged 30 to 40 years. The paper as a whole reports these results and caveats: After the booster, most of the clones that had expanded following primary vaccination were detected again (almost 98% of CD4 and more than 85% of CD8), which suggests that memory was broadly maintained. The secondary T-cell response was weaker than the primary response but faster, peaking on day 5 instead of day 15. Computational filtering was needed because FACS-sorted repertoires could contain abundant contaminating clonotypes from the bulk population. A small share of clonotypes occurred in both CD4 and CD8 compartments, likely arising from convergent recombination. The study included only two donors, which limits how far the findings can be generalized.

The germline V gene provides CDR1 SGHNT and CDR2 YENEEA. V gives up 6 bases and J gives up 1 base, and the segment between their germline ends measures 8 bases. From cysteine to phenylalanine, the CDR3 is 13 amino acids long. Kept here is only the CDR3 DNA, which spans 39 bases and is read in frame from base 1. Sequenced using an Illumina NovaSeq 6000. TCR cDNA was synthesized by 5'RACE template switching, which introduced a universal primer site and unique molecular identifiers. cDNA synthesis was primed from both the TCR alpha and TCR beta constant segments. Library amplification involved two PCR steps, and the second step added sample barcodes and sequencing adapters. Sequencing of libraries was done on Illumina HiSeq 2500 (2x100 bp) or NovaSeq (2x150 bp). The paper's data handling went like this. MIGEC handled demultiplexing of reads and collapsing into UMI consensus sequences, while MiXCR performed V(D)J alignment. Using edgeR on replicate PBMC samples, clonotypes were called vaccine-responding if FDR was below 0.01 and the log2 fold change was above 5 up to day 15. Bulk clonotypes were assigned CD4 or CD8 identity according to which sequenced CD4 or CD8 repertoire held them at higher abundance. The raw public reads went through TCRdb reprocessing: fastp at Q25, MiXCR clone calling, in-frame beta chains kept. Rows merge per CDR3 protein into single entries with the most common DNA and genes. These V and J calls derive from TCRdb rather than the authors' analysis. The sample table contains hundreds of thousands of distinct CDR3 sequences; only one count was recorded for about 19% of them. The ten largest clonotypes hold roughly a sixth of the sample.

This clonotype appeared a few times. It has no known antigen specificity. One base away there is no much larger clone; base qualities are not given. The intended sense of this specimen's treatment or condition label: live attenuated yellow fever vaccine strain. At each blood-draw timepoint, two biological replicates of bulk PBMCs were obtained. PBMCs were isolated from peripheral blood using a standard Ficoll-Paque protocol. RNA was extracted with TriZol from bulk PBMCs, CD4 and CD8 fractions, and dextramer-positive and dextramer-negative fractions. This specimen consisted of PBMCs, obtained before the yellow fever booster vaccination. The source of this sequence is a man aged 18 to 30 who received the YFV17D yellow fever vaccine. The rearranged chain carries TRBV11-3 and TRBJ2-3; the D gene is unclear. DNA sequence: TGTGCCAGCAGTGGCCTCCGCACAGATACGCAGTATTTT. It codes for CASSGLRTDTQYF.